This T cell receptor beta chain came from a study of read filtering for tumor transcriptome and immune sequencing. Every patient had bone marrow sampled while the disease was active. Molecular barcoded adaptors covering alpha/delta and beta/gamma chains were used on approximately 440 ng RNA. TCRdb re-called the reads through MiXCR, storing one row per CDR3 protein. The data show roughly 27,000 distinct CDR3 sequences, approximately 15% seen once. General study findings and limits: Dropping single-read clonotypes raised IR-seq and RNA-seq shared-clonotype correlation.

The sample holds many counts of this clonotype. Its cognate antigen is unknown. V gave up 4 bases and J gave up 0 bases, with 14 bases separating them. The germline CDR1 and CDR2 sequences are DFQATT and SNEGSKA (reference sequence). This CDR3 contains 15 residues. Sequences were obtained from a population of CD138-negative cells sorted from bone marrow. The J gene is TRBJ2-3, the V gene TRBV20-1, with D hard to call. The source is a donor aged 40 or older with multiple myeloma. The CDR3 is CSAIPAEISTDTQYF. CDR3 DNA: TGCAGTGCTATCCCGGCAGAGATCAGCACAGATACGCAGTATTTT.